The 8 T cell receptor beta chains presented below share a single source sample, sequenced in a study of cytomegalovirus exposure and HLA in healthy donors. The data were produced by immunoSEQ multiplex PCR, yet TCRdb's version contains in-frame clones alone and is incomplete. In the table there are fewer than 200,000 clones, roughly 86% of which are singletons. Material: PBMCs. The source of these receptors is a man aged 18 to 29 in good health and CMV-seropositive.

The chain is built from TRBV28 and TRBJ2-5, with a possible D match to TRBD1 (5 bases). CDR3 length equals 13 residues. The germline gives CDR1 MDHEN, CDR2 SYDVKM. V lost 7 bases to trimming and J lost 7 bases, with 16 bases between them. The CDR3 sequence: CASTSQGGGTQYF. CDR3 DNA: TGTGCCAGCACCTCTCAGGGTGGCGGGACCCAGTACTTC. Full variable domain (remainder filled in from reference TRBV28 and TRBJ2-5): DVKVTQSSRYLVKRTGEKVFLECVQDMDHENMFWYRQDPGLGLRLIYFSYDVKMKEKGDIPEGYSVSREKKERFSLILESASTNQTSMYLCASTSQGGGTQYFGPGTRLLVL.

V and J are TRBV4-2 and TRBJ2-2; D is unresolved. The germline gives CDR1 LGHNA, CDR2 YNFKEQ. Trimming cost V 6 bases and J 0 bases, with 8 bases left between them. The CDR3 has 14 amino acids. CDR3 in amino acids: CASRRGSNTGELFF. The CDR3 region has the DNA TGTGCCAGCAGACGAGGATCGAACACCGGGGAGCTGTTTTTT.

J is TRBJ1-3 and V is TRBV9, with 9 bases identical to TRBD1. Germline CDR1 reads SGDLS; CDR2 reads YYNGEE. V lost 2 bases, J lost 7 bases, and 1 base stayed unmatched. The CDR3 runs to 13 residues. For the CDR3, the DNA is TGTGCCAGCAGCGTCACAGGGGGCAACACCATATATTTT. Protein: CASSVTGGNTIYF.

The V call is TRBV15, the J call TRBJ1-2; TRBD1 matches at 7 bases. J was trimmed by 7 bases and V by 3 bases; bases with no gene match: 8. Per germline, CDR1 LNHNV and CDR2 YYDKDF (reference sequence). The CDR3 is made up of 14 amino acids. The CDR3 sequence: CATSRAQGDIGYTF. CDR3 in DNA: TGTGCCACCAGCAGGGCTCAGGGGGATATTGGCTACACCTTC.

The rearrangement links TRBV7-2 to TRBJ2-7; D is perhaps TRBD2 (5 bases). This CDR3 is 16 amino acids long. V lost 2 bases and J lost 1, with 15 bases in between. The V gene's germline CDR1 is SGHTA and CDR2 FQGNSA. The DNA for the CDR3 is TGTGCCAGCAGCTTAAGGGCGGCCAGAGGGTCCTACGAGCAGTACTTC. Its protein is CASSLRAARGSYEQYF.

V and J are TRBV5-1 and TRBJ2-2; D is unresolved. Germline assignment: CDR1 SGHRS and CDR2 YFSETQ. Between the trimmed V and J ends, which lost 4 bases and 4 bases, there was a span of 11 bases. The CDR3 totals 14 residues. CDR3 bases: TGCGCCAGCAGCACGGGTCCCTTCACCGGGGAGCTGTTTTTT. Its protein is CASSTGPFTGELFF.

V is TRBV7-2 and J is TRBJ2-7, with D tentatively TRBD2 (6 bases). The germline gives CDR1 SGHTA, CDR2 FQGNSA. V was trimmed by 4 bases and J by 3 bases, leaving 16 bases between them. CDR3 size: 15 residues. CDR3 nucleotides: TGTGCCAGCAGCTCCTTTAGCGGACGTAACTACGAGCAGTACTTC. Its translation is CASSSFSGRNYEQYF.

The table lists this clone with a count of one. This chain uses TRBV7-6 with TRBJ1-4; D gene ambiguous. Germline V gene sequence: CDR1 SGHVS, CDR2 FNYEAQ. The CDR3 has 14 residues. The ends were cut back, 2 bases at V and 5 bases at J, with 9 bases in the middle. In DNA, the CDR3 is TGTGCCAGCAGCTTAACAGCCCAGAATGAAAAACTGTTTTTT. Amino acid sequence: CASSLTAQNEKLFF.